The 13 T cell receptor beta chains presented below share a single source sample, sequenced in a study of blood T cell repertoires in COVID-19 (dated by TCRdb to 2020 to 2021). Library construction relied on the immunoSEQ multiplex PCR assay. Imported from immuneACCESS, the table was reduced by TCRdb to in-frame sequences with V and J called. These copies leave out some clones; in studies compared against another copy, an unresolved V gene accounts for under half, and the cause of the remainder is not known. Within this sample are 80,000 to 95,000 clones, with about 90% of them counted one time only. The ten largest make up 1.8% of the sample. The sequenced sample was peripheral blood. These receptors were obtained from a human donor with active COVID-19. The donor label of this sample is uncertain.

The CDR3 bases are TGTGCCAGCAGCCAGACCGGGGAGCTGTTTTTT. This codes for CASSQTGELFF. This chain uses TRBV6-5 with TRBJ2-2; D uncertain. Trimming cost V 6 bases and J 5 bases, with 4 bases left between them. CDR1 MNHEY and CDR2 SVGAGI come from the germline V gene. The CDR3 runs to 11 residues.

This clone was detected only once. This chain uses TRBV11-2 with TRBJ1-1, with D possibly being TRBD1 (5 bases). The CDR3 extends over 14 amino acids. V lost 3 bases to trimming and J lost 3 bases, with 11 bases between them. CDR1 SGHAT and CDR2 FQNNGV come from the germline V gene. CDR3 protein: CASSFWGVDTEAFF. In DNA form, the CDR3 reads TGTGCCAGCAGCTTCTGGGGGGTCGACACTGAAGCTTTCTTT. The full variable domain, with the rest looked up from reference TRBV11-2 and TRBJ1-1, is EAGVAQSPRYKIIEKRQSVAFWCNPISGHATLYWYQQILGQGPKLLIQFQNNGVVDDSQLPKDRFSAERLKGVDSTLKIQPAKLEDSAVYLCASSFWGVDTEAFFGQGTRLTVV.

This sequence joins TRBV6-1 and TRBJ2-7; 7 bases match TRBD1. CDR3 size: 15 residues. With 1 base clipped from V and 6 bases from J, the junction kept 9 bases outside the gene matches. Germline CDR1 reads MNHNS; CDR2 reads SASEGT. The CDR3 DNA reads TGTGCCAGCAGTGAAGTCAAGGGGGCTGTGGGCGAGCAGTACTTC. Encoded protein: CASSEVKGAVGEQYF.

This chain uses TRBV5-1 with TRBJ1-6; D unclear. Trimming pared 0 bases from V and 5 bases from J, leaving 12 bases between. The CDR3 consists of 16 residues. CDR1 is SGHRS, CDR2 YFSETQ, per germline. CDR3 bases: TGCGCCAGCAGCTTGGGACTCGAACGGCATAATTCACCCCTCCACTTT. This gives the protein CASSLGLERHNSPLHF.

V and J are TRBV5-1 and TRBJ2-7; 10 nucleotides line up with TRBD1. Germline CDR1 is SGHRS and CDR2 is YFSETQ. V shed 3 bases and J 4 bases; nucleotides not matched to a gene: 4. CDR3 length: 14 amino acids. The DNA of the CDR3 is TGCGCCAGCAGCTCGACAGGGGGCCGATACGAGCAGTACTTC. This codes for CASSSTGGRYEQYF.

The chain is built from TRBV6-6 and TRBJ1-5; D call uncertain. Per the germline V gene, CDR1 is MNHNY and CDR2 is SVGAGI (reference sequence). Trimming pared 0 bases from V and 3 bases from J, leaving 3 bases between. The CDR3 has 13 amino acids. Here the CDR3 reads CASSYSLNQPQHF. As DNA, the CDR3 is TGTGCCAGCAGTTACTCCCTCAATCAGCCCCAGCATTTT.

The chain links TRBV28 to TRBJ2-3; D may be TRBD2 (7 bases). CDR3 length: 14 residues. Trimming pared 8 bases from V and 6 bases from J, leaving 18 bases between. From germline, CDR1 is MDHEN and CDR2 SYDVKM. CDR3 coding DNA: TGTGCCAGCGGCACGGAGGGGGGGGAGGATACGCAGTATTTT. This sequence encodes CASGTEGGEDTQYF.

This clone occurred once. The chain employs TRBV5-1 and TRBJ1-1; D possibly corresponds to TRBD1 (6 bases). The germline gives CDR1 SGHRS, CDR2 YFSETQ. The CDR3 loop spans 13 amino acids. Trimming took 4 bases from V and 4 from J, leaving 11 bases between them. This CDR3 reads CASSPGQLTEAFF. The DNA of the CDR3 is TGCGCCAGCAGCCCCGGACAGCTCACTGAAGCTTTCTTT.

The chain carries TRBV5-1 and TRBJ2-3, with 8 bases that match TRBD2. The CDR3 runs to 14 residues. V gave up 4 bases and J gave up 6 bases; unmatched junction bases: 7. The germline CDR1 and CDR2 sequences are SGHRS and YFSETQ. CDR3 in amino acids: CASSPGGVRDTQYF. The DNA of the CDR3 is TGCGCCAGCAGCCCGGGAGGGGTCAGGGATACGCAGTATTTT.

This clone was counted only a few times. The chain links TRBV11-2 to TRBJ1-3, with D uncertain. This CDR3 has 14 residues. Germline CDR1 SGHAT, CDR2 FQNNGV. The V end was cut by 5 bases, the J end by 1 base, with 9 bases between. The CDR3 DNA follows: TGTGCCAGCAGCGGTTACAGTTCTGGAAACACCATATATTTT. Translated, it gives CASSGYSSGNTIYF. The full variable domain, its missing parts supplied by reference TRBV11-2 and TRBJ1-3, is EAGVAQSPRYKIIEKRQSVAFWCNPISGHATLYWYQQILGQGPKLLIQFQNNGVVDDSQLPKDRFSAERLKGVDSTLKIQPAKLEDSAVYLCASSGYSSGNTIYFGEGSWLTVV.

The V gene is TRBV27, the J gene TRBJ2-1; perhaps TRBD2 as D (6 bases). This CDR3 has 12 amino acids. Looked up from germline, CDR1 is MNHEY and CDR2 is SMNVEV (reference sequence). Trimming took 6 bases from V and 3 from J, leaving 6 bases between them. The CDR3 sequence: CASREGYNEQFF. The CDR3 nucleotides read TGTGCCAGCAGGGAGGGCTACAATGAGCAGTTCTTC.

The rearrangement links TRBV5-1 to TRBJ2-2; 8 nucleotides agree with TRBD1. V dropped 3 bases and J dropped 2; count of bases not matched to a gene: 3. CDR1 is SGHRS, CDR2 YFSETQ, per germline. CDR3 length: 15 amino acids. The CDR3 DNA reads as TGCGCCAGCAGCTCCGGGACAGGAAACACCGGGGAGCTGTTTTTT. Protein: CASSSGTGNTGELFF.

The chain combines TRBV28 with TRBJ1-2; TRBD1 agrees at 9 bases. The trim removed 7 bases at V and 6 bases at J, leaving 15 bases unmatched. Germline V CDR1 and CDR2: MDHEN, SYDVKM. The CDR3 extends over 16 amino acids. CDR3 residues: CASTLMPRTGAHGYTF. DNA of the CDR3: TGTGCCAGCACCCTTATGCCCAGGACAGGGGCCCATGGCTACACCTTC.